These 20 T cell receptor beta chains came from one sample sequenced in a study of T cell repertoires in cytomegalovirus infection. TCRdb reanalysed the reads using MiXCR and keeps one entry per CDR3 protein. The sample contains 550,000 to 700,000 distinct CDR3 sequences, roughly 43% of which appear only once. For these TCRs, the target antigens are not known. Sequenced here: cultured PBMCs, sampled from culture after CMV antigen stimulation. The origin of the receptors is a human donor in good health (CMV status not recorded). Some clones in this sample may be carry-over from other donors' samples.

The chain uses TRBV25-1 and TRBJ2-3, with 8 nucleotides matching TRBD1. Germline trimming cut 7 bases from V and 2 bases from J; bases unmatched to any gene: 8. The CDR3 contains 15 residues. CDR1 and CDR2 (germline): MGHDK, SYGVNS. CDR3 residues: CASTDRGAITDTQYF. In DNA, the CDR3 is TGTGCCAGCACCGACAGGGGAGCAATCACAGATACGCAGTATTTT. Based on the CDR3 plus reference TRBV25-1 and TRBJ2-3, the full variable domain is EADIYQTPRYLVIGTGKKITLECSQTMGHDKMYWYQQDPGMELHLIHYSYGVNSTEKGDLSSESTVSRIRTEHFPLTLESARPSHTSQYLCASTDRGAITDTQYFGPGTRLTVL.

The V call is TRBV6-2 or TRBV6-3, the J call TRBJ1-1; D not certain. This CDR3 spans 13 amino acids. V was cut by 0 bases and J by 4 bases, with 6 bases left in between. The germline V gene encodes CDR1 MNHEY and CDR2 SVGEGT. CDR3 loop: CASSYSVATEAFF. CDR3 coding DNA: TGTGCCAGCAGTTACTCGGTGGCCACTGAAGCTTTCTTT.

The chain links TRBV5-6 to TRBJ1-1; D is possibly TRBD1 (5 bases). Germline V gene data show CDR1 as SGHDT and CDR2 as YYEEEE. The CDR3 totals 13 residues. Trimming left V 6 bases short and J 5 bases short, with 14 bases between. The CDR3 protein is CASNQQGRTEAFF. CDR3 in DNA: TGTGCCAGCAATCAGCAGGGCCGAACTGAAGCTTTCTTT.

This clonotype was detected only a few times. V usage is TRBV28 and J usage is TRBJ1-5; D possibly corresponds to TRBD1 (5 bases). V was shortened by 8 bases and J by 6 bases, with 14 bases between the two germline ends. The CDR3 extends over 13 amino acids. CDR1 and CDR2 (germline): MDHEN, SYDVKM. CDR3 sequence reads: CASELQGIQPQHF. The CDR3 nucleotides are TGTGCCAGCGAACTCCAGGGAATTCAGCCCCAGCATTTT.

The chain has TRBV7-8 and TRBJ2-1, with D unclear. Trimming shortened V by 5 bases and J by 4 bases, and 15 bases separated the two germline ends. From germline, CDR1 is SGHVS and CDR2 FQNEAQ. This CDR3 is built from 15 residues. CDR3 DNA: TGTGCCAGCAGCCTCTCCCTGGACGGATACAATGAGCAGTTCTTC. The encoded protein is CASSLSLDGYNEQFF.

This chain uses TRBV10-3 with TRBJ2-1; TRBD2 is a possible D gene (6 bases). Trimming took off 6 bases at V and 0 bases at J, with 12 bases between the two ends. This CDR3 has 15 amino acids. The germline gives CDR1 ENHRY, CDR2 SYGVKD. CDR3 nucleotide sequence: TGTGCCATCAGGAGGGACTCCAGCTCCTACAATGAGCAGTTCTTC. It codes for CAIRRDSSSYNEQFF.

In this sample, this clonotype turned up many times. The chain recombines TRBV20-1 with TRBJ1-1, with 9 bases that match TRBD1. CDR3 length: 12 amino acids. CDR1 is DFQATT and CDR2 is SNEGSKA in the germline V gene (reference sequence). V lost 3 bases, J lost 4 bases, and 0 bases stayed unmatched. The CDR3 spells CSARGQGTEAFF. CDR3 in DNA: TGCAGTGCTAGGGGACAGGGCACTGAAGCTTTCTTT.

This clonotype was observed a single time. CDR3 region: CASIPTSGRFATEQFF. CDR3 DNA: TGTGCCAGCATCCCGACTAGCGGGAGGTTTGCTACTGAGCAGTTCTTC. The V and J genes are TRBV2 and TRBJ2-1; 13 bases agree with TRBD2. Germline CDR1 reads SNHLY; CDR2 reads FYNNEI. The trim removed 7 bases at V and 9 bases at J, leaving 12 bases unmatched. This CDR3 is 16 amino acids long.

This chain links TRBV5-4 with TRBJ1-4; D not certain. Germline values: CDR1 SGHNT, CDR2 YYREEE (reference sequence). The CDR3 has 17 residues. V was pared by 3 bases and J by 0 bases, with 15 bases between. Here the CDR3 DNA reads TGTGCCAGCAGCTCCAATATCGGAGGTCCAACTAATGAAAAACTGTTTTTT. Translated: CASSSNIGGPTNEKLFF.

The V gene is TRBV7-2, the J gene TRBJ2-7, with 7 nucleotides matching TRBD2. CDR1 SGHTA and CDR2 FQGNSA come from the germline V gene. V shed 2 bases and J 0 bases; nucleotides not matched to a gene: 13. The CDR3 is 18 amino acids. The DNA for the CDR3 is TGTGCCAGCAGCTTATATCCAAGCCTGGGGAGGGACTCCTACGAGCAGTACTTC. Translation gives CASSLYPSLGRDSYEQYF.

This chain joins TRBV25-1 and TRBJ2-3; the D call may be TRBD1 or TRBD2 (7 bases each). The CDR3 contains 19 residues. Germline CDR1 is MGHDK and CDR2 is SYGVNS. V was pared by 2 bases and J by 0 bases, with 21 bases between. CDR3 in amino acids: CASSEPPGGVGPSTDTQYF. Here the CDR3 DNA reads TGTGCCAGCAGTGAACCCCCAGGGGGGGTTGGACCTAGCACAGATACGCAGTATTTT.

In its sample, this clonotype was seen many times. CDR3: CASSFGGINTDTQYF. CDR3 sequence (DNA): TGTGCCAGCAGCTTCGGCGGGATAAACACAGATACGCAGTATTTT. This chain uses TRBV7-2 with TRBJ2-3, with TRBD2 as a possible D gene (6 bases). V was clipped by 3 bases and J by 2 bases, with 12 bases between them. The CDR3 has 15 residues. Germline values: CDR1 SGHTA, CDR2 FQGNSA.

The gene calls are TRBV7-2 and TRBJ2-1; TRBD2 agrees at 10 bases. Losses at the gene ends were 1 base for V and 1 base for J; bases not matched to a gene: 10. This CDR3 region has 19 residues. Germline CDR1 SGHTA, CDR2 FQGNSA. The CDR3 reads CASSLVKSASGSSYNEQFF. In nucleotides, the CDR3 is TGTGCCAGCAGCTTAGTTAAGTCCGCTAGCGGGAGTTCCTACAATGAGCAGTTCTTC. The full variable domain, with the rest looked up from reference TRBV7-2 and TRBJ2-1, is GAGVSQSPSNKVTEKGKDVELRCDPISGHTALYWYRQSLGQGLEFLIYFQGNSAPDKSGLPSDRFSAERTGGSVSTLTIQRTQQEDSAVYLCASSLVKSASGSSYNEQFFGPGTRLTVL.

The J gene is TRBJ2-7, the V gene TRBV19; 9 bases match TRBD1. J gave up 9 bases and V 8 bases, and 11 bases lay outside the gene matches. CDR3 size: 13 residues. CDR1 and CDR2 from the germline V gene are LNHDA and SQIVND (reference sequence). In nucleotides, the CDR3 is TGTGCCAGTCGATCTACGGACAGGGGCCGGCAGTACTTC. It yields the protein CASRSTDRGRQYF.

This clonotype appeared a few times. The chain joins TRBV7-2 to TRBJ2-7, with D unresolved. CDR1 and CDR2 (germline): SGHTA, FQGNSA. The CDR3 loop spans 14 amino acids. Trimming took off 3 bases at V and 3 bases at J, with 12 bases between the two ends. The CDR3, as DNA: TGTGCCAGCAGCTTTACGACTCGAAACTACGAGCAGTACTTC. As protein: CASSFTTRNYEQYF.

This clonotype was observed a few times. This chain links TRBV20-1 with TRBJ1-1; no definite D call. This CDR3 is 11 amino acids long. The V gene's germline CDR1 is DFQATT and CDR2 SNEGSKA (reference sequence). Trimming pared 3 bases from V and 11 bases from J, leaving 13 bases between. The CDR3 spells CSASSAREAFF. The CDR3 DNA follows: TGCAGTGCTAGCAGTGCGAGGGAGGCTTTCTTT.

This clonotype was detected only a few times. The V and J genes are TRBV7-9 and TRBJ1-1, with 9 nucleotides matching TRBD1. CDR1 and CDR2 from the germline V gene are SEHNR and FQNEAQ (reference sequence). With V trimmed by 3 bases and J by 5 bases, 4 bases remained unmatched. The CDR3 covers 14 residues. In nucleotides, the CDR3 is TGTGCCAGCAGCTTCGGACAGGGGAAGACTGAAGCTTTCTTT. Its protein is CASSFGQGKTEAFF.

In this sample, this clonotype turned up a few times. This chain connects TRBV7-2 to TRBJ2-3; 7 bases align to TRBD1. Trimming at V came to 6 bases and at J to 5 bases, leaving 11 bases not matched to a gene. Looked up from germline, CDR1 is SGHTA and CDR2 is FQGNSA. CDR3 length: 15 residues. The CDR3 sequence is CASSPDRPAQDTQYF. CDR3 in DNA: TGTGCCAGCAGTCCGGACAGGCCGGCGCAAGATACGCAGTATTTT.

In this sample, this clonotype turned up once. The chain is built from TRBV19 and TRBJ2-7, with a weak D call TRBD2 (5 bases). This CDR3 region has 13 residues. CDR1 is LNHDA, CDR2 SQIVND, per germline (reference sequence). Trimming shortened V by 3 bases and J by 2 bases, and 8 bases separated the two germline ends. For the CDR3, the DNA is TGTGCCAGTAGTATCGGGATTACCTACGAGCAGTACTTC. This sequence encodes CASSIGITYEQYF.

The chain couples TRBV20-1 to TRBJ2-3; 8 nucleotides agree with TRBD2. The CDR3 has 14 amino acids. Germline V gives CDR1 DFQATT, CDR2 SNEGSKA (reference sequence). V dropped 6 bases and J dropped 0; count of bases not matched to a gene: 5. The CDR3 DNA reads as TGCAGTGCCCTTACTAGCGGTAGCACAGATACGCAGTATTTT. It is translated as CSALTSGSTDTQYF.